A selection of T cell receptor beta chains follows, all from one sample in a study of shared clonotypes between healthy human individuals. Sequenced by immunoSEQ multiplex PCR; TCRdb stores in-frame clones only, minus some. The table has more than 200,000 clones, over 60% seen once. The sequenced sample was memory CD4+ T cells sorted from blood. The source is a man aged 25 to 40 in good health. Each CDR3 is given with its conserved first and last residue. D genes are given only for firm matches. Not every row has a clone size; where given, it reads once, few, many or a size class.

>TRBJ1-1|NA|NA|TRBV19
TGTGCCAGTAGTCCAACAGGGACTGAAGCTTTCTTT
CASSPTGTEAFF
>TRBJ2-3|NA|NA|TRBV10-3
TGTGCCGCAGCCACAGATACGCAGTATTTT
CAAATDTQYF
>TRBJ2-1|NA|TRBD2|TRBV2
TGTGCCAGCAGTGACCAGAGACTAGCGGAGGAGTTCTTC
CASSDQRLAEEFF
>TRBJ2-6|NA|NA|TRBV28
TGTGCCAGCAGTTTAGAGGGACCTGGGGCCAACGTCCTGACTTTC
CASSLEGPGANVLTF
>TRBJ1-1|NA|NA|TRBV28
TGTGCCAGCAGTTTAATATTGGGCGGATTCATGAACACTGAAGCTTTCTTT
CASSLILGGFMNTEAFF
>TRBJ2-3|NA|TRBD1|TRBV5-1
TGCGCCAGCAGGCCGGGACAGGGGGTGGATACGCAGTATTTT
CASRPGQGVDTQYF
>TRBJ2-6|NA|NA|TRBV28
TGTGCCAGCAGTTTATTAGGGTCCTCTGGGGCCAACGTCCTGACTTTC
CASSLLGSSGANVLTF
>TRBJ2-5|NA|TRBD1|TRBV5-1
TGCGCCAGCAGCAACGGACAGGTCTCCTCCCAAGAGACCCAGTACTTC
CASSNGQVSSQETQYF
>TRBJ2-1|NA|NA|TRBV11-3
TGTGCCAGCAGCTCCAGTTTGTCCAATGAGCAGTTCTTC
CASSSSLSNEQFF
>TRBJ2-7|NA|TRBD2|TRBV18
TGTGCCAGCTCGGAAGGGACTAGCGGTTCCTACGAGCAGTACTTC
CASSEGTSGSYEQYF
>TRBJ2-7|NA|NA|TRBV27
TGTGCCAGCAGTTTACTAGGAACCTACGAGCAGTACTTC
CASSLLGTYEQYF
>TRBJ1-2|NA|NA|TRBV2
TGTGCCAGCAGTGAACGTACAGGCCTATGGGGCTACACCTTC
CASSERTGLWGYTF
>TRBJ2-2|NA|NA|TRBV12-5
TGTGCTAGTGGCCTTATCCTGACGGCGAACACCGGGGAGCTGTTTTTT
CASGLILTANTGELFF
>TRBJ2-3|many|TRBD2|TRBV5-1
TGCGCCAGCATGAACCAAGCGGGAGGGGCAGATACGCAGTATTTT
CASMNQAGGADTQYF
>TRBJ1-5|few|NA|TRBV28
TGTGCCAGCAGCTGGAGCACAGCCCGGCAGCCCCAGCATTTT
CASSWSTARQPQHF
>TRBJ2-7|NA|NA|TRBV19
TGTGCCAGTAGTATGAATACGTTGAGCTACGAGCAGTACTTC
CASSMNTLSYEQYF
>TRBJ2-1|NA|TRBD1|TRBV29-1
TGCAGCGTTGAAGCGGGACAGAGGGGACGGGGGTTCTTC
CSVEAGQRGRGFF
>TRBJ2-5|few|NA|TRBV6-1
TGTGCCAGCAACGTACAGGGAGGAGAGACCCAGTACTTC
CASNVQGGETQYF
>TRBJ2-2|NA|TRBD1|TRBV29-1
TGCAGCGTGTCCTTGGGGACAGCGAACACCGGGGAGCTGTTTTTT
CSVSLGTANTGELFF
>TRBJ1-5|NA|NA|TRBV5-6
TGTGCCAGCAGCTTGAGCCGGCAGGGCTTCAATCAGCCCCAGCATTTT
CASSLSRQGFNQPQHF
>TRBJ1-2|NA|NA|TRBV5-1
TGCGCCAGCAGTTTAACCCGGGGTGAGGAAGGCTACACCTTC
CASSLTRGEEGYTF
>TRBJ2-7|few|NA|TRBV5-1
TGCGCCAGCAGCTTGGACCGGGGGGGACAGGTGGCCTACGAGCAGTACTTC
CASSLDRGGQVAYEQYF
>TRBJ2-5|NA|TRBD2|TRBV14
TGTGCCAGCAGCCAAGATTACGGGACTAGCGGCATCCAAGAGACCCAGTACTTC
CASSQDYGTSGIQETQYF
>TRBJ1-1|NA|TRBD1|TRBV28
TGTGCCACCAGGACAGGAGGGAACACTGAAGCTTTCTTT
CATRTGGNTEAFF
>TRBJ2-7|NA|NA|TRBV4-1
TGCGCCAGCAGCTTTACAGGCAAGAGCTACGAGCAGTACTTC
CASSFTGKSYEQYF
>TRBJ2-5|NA|TRBD1|TRBV4-1
TGCGCCAGCAGCCAGACCCGGGACAGACAAGAGACCCAGTACTTC
CASSQTRDRQETQYF
>TRBJ2-6|NA|NA|TRBV7-2
TGTGCCAGCAGCTTATTCCGCTCTGGGGCCAACGTCCTGACTTTC
CASSLFRSGANVLTF
>TRBJ2-7|NA|NA|TRBV5-4
TGTGCCAGCAGCTCGGTGGGAGCGGGCCTCTCCTACGAGCAGTACTTC
CASSSVGAGLSYEQYF
>TRBJ1-5|NA|NA|TRBV2
TGTGCCAGCAGTGAAGAGTCAAGGGGAAATCAGCCCCAGCATTTT
CASSEESRGNQPQHF
>TRBJ2-3|NA|NA|TRBV18
TGTGCCAGCTCACCCCAAGGAGACACAGATACGCAGTATTTT
CASSPQGDTDTQYF
>TRBJ1-5|NA|NA|TRBV7-9
TGTGCCAGCAGCTCTGCAGGGAACAATCAGCCCCAGCATTTT
CASSSAGNNQPQHF
>TRBJ1-4|NA|NA|TRBV7-8
TGTGCCAGCAGCCCTCCGTTAGGGAAACTGTTTTTT
CASSPPLGKLFF
>TRBJ2-2|NA|TRBD2|TRBV19
TGTGCCAGCAGACTAGCGGGAGACACCGGGGAGCTGTTTTTT
CASRLAGDTGELFF
>TRBJ2-5|NA|TRBD2|TRBV28
TGTGCCAGCAGTATGACTAGCGGGACCCAACAAGAGACCCAGTACTTC
CASSMTSGTQQETQYF
>TRBJ2-7|few|NA|TRBV11-2
TGTGCCAGCAGCCCCCGGTTGGAAAACTACGAGCAGTACTTC
CASSPRLENYEQYF